These 27 T cell receptor beta chains were sequenced from one sample in a study of T cell repertoires in cytomegalovirus infection. Using its own MiXCR run on the reads, TCRdb lists one record per CDR3 protein. Altogether about 890,000 distinct CDR3 sequences are present, approximately 31% being singletons, with the ten largest covering roughly 13%. No antigen has been assigned to these receptors. This material consisted of cultured CD8+ T cells from PBMCs, taken from culture after CMV antigen stimulation. The receptor source for this set is a human donor in good health (CMV status not recorded). Some clones in this sample may be carry-over from other donors' samples.

The J gene is TRBJ2-3, the V gene TRBV7-2, with D perhaps matching TRBD1 (6 bases). Germline V gene lookup returns CDR1 SGHTA and CDR2 FQGNSA. V lost 4 bases, J lost 3 bases, and 14 bases lay in between. This CDR3 region has 15 residues. CDR3 DNA: TGTGCCAGCAGCTCCACAGGGTACGGGACAGATACGCAGTATTTT. Protein sequence: CASSSTGYGTDTQYF.

This clonotype was detected a few times. The rearrangement uses TRBV19 and TRBJ2-1; 15 positions agree with TRBD2. Germline loops: CDR1 LNHDA, CDR2 SQIVND (reference sequence). The CDR3 extends over 21 amino acids. V gave up 2 bases and J gave up 3 bases; unmatched junction bases: 14. CDR3 loop: CASSIPRGAGLAGGRYNEQFF. As DNA, the CDR3 is TGTGCCAGTAGTATACCACGAGGGGCGGGACTAGCGGGGGGCCGCTACAATGAGCAGTTCTTC.

Worth noting for this clonotype: A much larger clone is a single base away; this may be a read error. CDR3 nucleotide sequence: TGTGCCAGCAGCCCCAACTCGAACGCTGAAGCTTTCTTT. This encodes CASSPNSNAEAFF. This chain uses TRBV7-8 with TRBJ1-1, with D unresolved. CDR1 SGHVS and CDR2 FQNEAQ come from the germline V gene. The CDR3 loop spans 13 amino acids.

The sample holds a few counts of this clonotype. This rearrangement joins TRBV27 to TRBJ2-7; D perhaps matches TRBD1 (5 bases). Germline assignment: CDR1 MNHEY and CDR2 SMNVEV (reference sequence). Trimming took 0 bases from V and 5 from J, leaving 11 bases between them. This CDR3 has 14 residues. The CDR3 reads CASSLSSRANEQYV. The DNA of the CDR3 is TGTGCCAGCAGTTTATCATCCAGGGCAAACGAGCAGTACGTC.

For this clonotype: The junction differs from germline at one of its ends, possibly a read error. This chain uses TRBV7-2 with TRBJ1-1; D gene unclear. The CDR3 contains 13 residues. Germline V gene data show CDR1 as SGHTA and CDR2 as FQGNSA. The CDR3: CASTDMPNTKAFF. The DNA for the CDR3 is TGTGCCAGCACCGACATGCCGAACACTAAAGCTTTCTTT.

The chain uses TRBV6-6 and TRBJ2-1; tentatively, D is TRBD1 or TRBD2 (5 bases each). The CDR3 is 15 residues long. V lost 6 bases and J 3 bases, leaving 15 bases between the germline ends. CDR1 and CDR2 from the germline V gene are MNHNY and SVGAGI (reference sequence). The CDR3 region is CASRDRDLNYNEQFF. CDR3 DNA sequence: TGTGCCAGCAGAGACCGGGACCTCAACTACAATGAGCAGTTCTTC.

The chain combines TRBV28 with TRBJ2-3; D is uncertain. Germline-derived CDR1 and CDR2 are MDHEN and SYDVKM. This CDR3 has 15 amino acids. V was pared by 2 bases and J by 1 base, with 10 bases between. The CDR3 bases are TGTGCCAGCAGTTTAGATGTCGCTGGCACAGATACGCAGTATTTT. It specifies CASSLDVAGTDTQYF.

The table lists this clonotype with a few counts. J is TRBJ1-1 and V is TRBV11-2; D unclear. The germline V and J ends were trimmed by 3 bases and 10 bases, with 12 bases remaining between them. The CDR3 contains 12 residues. From germline, CDR1 is SGHAT and CDR2 FQNNGV. CDR3 DNA: TGTGCCAGCAGCTTGCCGGGCCCCGGAGCTTTCTTT. Amino acid sequence: CASSLPGPGAFF.

This clonotype is a singleton in its sample. The rearrangement links TRBV7-9 to TRBJ2-1, with D possibly being TRBD1 or TRBD2 (5 bases each). The germline gives CDR1 SEHNR, CDR2 FQNEAQ (reference sequence). Trimming cost V 8 bases and J 0 bases, with 14 bases left between them. CDR3 size: 15 residues. CDR3 protein: CASPSGPCSYNEQFF. CDR3 in DNA: TGTGCCAGCCCCTCGGGGCCCTGCTCCTACAATGAGCAGTTCTTC.

V and J are TRBV7-6 and TRBJ1-2; no clear D. From germline, CDR1 is SGHVS and CDR2 FNYEAQ. V lost 5 bases, J lost 5 bases, and 9 bases lay in between. This CDR3 has 12 residues. CDR3 coding DNA: TGTGCCAGCAGCCCAACAAAGTATGGCTACACCTTC. Protein: CASSPTKYGYTF.

This chain connects TRBV9 to TRBJ2-3; 7 positions agree with TRBD1. This CDR3 spans 16 amino acids. The ends lost 0 bases at V and 5 bases at J; junction bases unmatched: 9. Germline CDR1 SGDLS, CDR2 YYNGEE. The CDR3 DNA reads TGTGCCAGCAGCGTAGTGGGGACAGACTATGAAGATACGCAGTATTTT. Translation gives CASSVVGTDYEDTQYF.

The chain has TRBV5-1 and TRBJ2-1; unclear D gene. The ends were cut back, 1 base at V and 7 bases at J, with 6 bases in the middle. This CDR3 has 12 amino acids. CDR1 and CDR2 from the germline V gene are SGHRS and YFSETQ. The CDR3, as DNA: TGCGCCAGCAGCTTGCTCTGGAATGAGCAGTTCTTC. Translating gives CASSLLWNEQFF.

This chain connects TRBV5-6 to TRBJ1-6; no clear D gene. V was pared by 0 bases and J by 8 bases, with 12 bases between. The germline CDR1 and CDR2 sequences are SGHDT and YYEEEE. The CDR3 covers 15 residues. DNA for the CDR3: TGTGCCAGCAGCTTGGAAGGGTATGCTTATTCACCCCTCCACTTT. Translating it yields CASSLEGYAYSPLHF.

The rearrangement links TRBV28 to TRBJ2-1, with D unresolved. CDR3 length equals 16 residues. Trimming removed 7 bases from V and 1 base from J, with 17 bases in between. From germline, CDR1 is MDHEN and CDR2 SYDVKM. The CDR3 DNA is TGTGCCAGCATTGACGTAAGGGTTGGGTCCTACAATGAGCAGTTCTTC. Its protein is CASIDVRVGSYNEQFF. Full variable domain (outside the CDR3, taken from reference TRBV28 and TRBJ2-1): DVKVTQSSRYLVKRTGEKVFLECVQDMDHENMFWYRQDPGLGLRLIYFSYDVKMKEKGDIPEGYSVSREKKERFSLILESASTNQTSMYLCASIDVRVGSYNEQFFGPGTRLTVL.

This clonotype was counted ten times or more. The chain recombines TRBV18 with TRBJ2-5; TRBD1 matches 8 bases. The CDR3 has 14 amino acids. The V gene end was trimmed by 5 bases and the J gene end by 3 bases; junction bases not matched to a gene: 5. Germline V lookup: CDR1 KGHSH, CDR2 LQKENI. In DNA form, the CDR3 reads TGTGCCAGCTCAGCCCACAGGGGGAAAGAGACCCAGTACTTC. Translated, it gives CASSAHRGKETQYF.

This clonotype showed up just a few times. V and J are TRBV6-1 and TRBJ1-1, with D possibly TRBD1 on 6 matching bases. This CDR3 has 13 amino acids. Germline CDR1 and CDR2: MNHNS and SASEGT. The V gene lost 3 bases and the J gene lost 6 bases, with 11 bases spanning the gap. CDR3: CASSEVEGAEAFF. For the CDR3, the DNA is TGTGCCAGCAGTGAGGTTGAGGGGGCTGAAGCTTTCTTT.

This clonotype appeared a few times. This rearrangement joins TRBV28 to TRBJ1-5; D unresolved. CDR3 length: 15 residues. Per germline, CDR1 MDHEN and CDR2 SYDVKM. V was cut by 8 bases and J by 0 bases, with 14 bases left in between. The CDR3: CASHPLYLSNQPQHF. The CDR3 DNA sequence: TGTGCCAGCCACCCCCTCTACCTTAGCAATCAGCCCCAGCATTTT.

Only a few counts were recorded for this clonotype. The CDR3 coding sequence is TGTGCCAGCAGCGCCAAGCCCGAGAACACTGAAGCTTTCTTT. Amino acids: CASSAKPENTEAFF. V is TRBV7-6 and J is TRBJ1-1, with no clear D. Germline values: CDR1 SGHVS, CDR2 FNYEAQ. The CDR3 is 14 amino acids. The V and J ends lost 5 bases and 1 base respectively, with 11 bases between them.

This clonotype came up a few times. This chain connects TRBV7-8 to TRBJ1-5; tentative D call: TRBD1 (5 bases). V lost 2 bases and J 3 bases, leaving 8 bases between the germline ends. The CDR3 is 14 amino acids. Per germline, CDR1 SGHVS and CDR2 FQNEAQ. The CDR3 reads CASSLSQANQPQHF. The CDR3 DNA is TGTGCCAGCAGCTTATCACAGGCCAATCAGCCCCAGCATTTT.

This clonotype was seen once. The rearrangement links TRBV20-1 to TRBJ1-1; 9 bases fit TRBD1. CDR1 DFQATT and CDR2 SNEGSKA come from the germline V gene (reference sequence). CDR3 length equals 13 residues. J was trimmed by 6 bases and V by 5 bases; bases with no gene match: 7. The CDR3 bases are TGCAGTGCTCGGACAGGGGTAATTGCTGAAGCTTTCTTT. This translates into CSARTGVIAEAFF.

The chain uses TRBV7-6 and TRBJ2-3; 12 bases are a match to TRBD2. The germline gives CDR1 SGHVS, CDR2 FNYEAQ. This CDR3 is built from 16 residues. V was clipped by 6 bases and J by 3 bases; unmatched bases: 7. CDR3 coding DNA: TGTGCCAGCAGTCGACTTACTAGCGGGGGGACAGATACGCAGTATTTT. Its translation: CASSRLTSGGTDTQYF.

This clonotype occurred a few times. The chain carries TRBV10-3 and TRBJ2-1; 8 bases match TRBD2. The germline V gene encodes CDR1 ENHRY and CDR2 SYGVKD. Losses at the gene ends were 7 bases for V and 3 bases for J; bases not matched to a gene: 11. This CDR3 spans 16 amino acids. DNA of the CDR3: TGTGCCATCACAGGGGCAGCGGGGGTTAACTACAATGAGCAGTTCTTC. Translation gives CAITGAAGVNYNEQFF.

This clonotype was picked up many times. The chain recombines TRBV7-6 with TRBJ2-1, with 8 bases fitting TRBD1. Germline CDR1 reads SGHVS; CDR2 reads FNYEAQ. This CDR3 has 15 residues. Trimming took 5 bases from V and 2 from J; bases not matched to a gene: 5. The DNA of the CDR3 is TGTGCCAGCAGCGAGACACAGGGGGCCTACAATGAGCAGTTCTTC. Residues: CASSETQGAYNEQFF.

This clonotype occurred a few times. The gene calls are TRBV5-4 and TRBJ2-7; D is unresolved. The CDR3 runs to 12 residues. The germline V gene has CDR1 SGHNT and CDR2 YYREEE (reference sequence). Trimming took off 0 bases at V and 6 bases at J, with 7 bases between the two ends. CDR3 protein: CASSLDRFEQYF. The CDR3 region has the DNA TGTGCCAGCAGCTTGGACAGATTCGAGCAGTACTTC.

The rearrangement uses TRBV2 and TRBJ1-3, with D uncertain. The CDR3 contains 14 residues. Germline CDR1 SNHLY, CDR2 FYNNEI. The germline V and J ends were trimmed by 8 bases and 0 bases, with 11 bases remaining between them. This chain's CDR3 is CASEAGLSGNTIYF. CDR3 DNA sequence: TGTGCCAGCGAGGCCGGTCTCTCTGGAAACACCATATATTTT.

The chain links TRBV28 to TRBJ1-2; D remains ambiguous. Germline CDR1 and CDR2: MDHEN and SYDVKM. The CDR3 totals 15 residues. V dropped 5 bases and J dropped 7 bases, with 20 bases sitting between them. Here the CDR3 DNA reads TGTGCCAGCAGTATCCCGAGAAGAGGTGTTGCTGGCTACACCTTC. Translating gives CASSIPRRGVAGYTF.

This clonotype was detected ten times or more. This sequence joins TRBV15 and TRBJ1-5, with D possibly TRBD1 on 5 matching bases. Trimming took 3 bases from V and 2 from J, leaving 23 bases between them. CDR1 is LNHNV, CDR2 YYDKDF, per germline (reference sequence). CDR3 length: 19 residues. The CDR3 bases are TGTGCCACCAGCAGGACCGGGACGGCCTCTCGGGACCGCAATCAGCCCCAGCATTTT. It codes for CATSRTGTASRDRNQPQHF.